Sequencing of this T cell receptor beta chain was carried out in a study of cytomegalovirus exposure and HLA in healthy donors. The study's findings and limits: Rare TCR sequences dominated, though some public TCRs recurred in many donors. Cytomegalovirus status was reportedly diagnosed by the classifier with high specificity and sensitivity. Among the CMV-associated chains, a few were confirmed in vitro as specific for CMV antigens.

J lost 1 base, V lost 0 bases, and 0 bases had no gene match. Germline CDR1 and CDR2: LGHNA and YSLEER. This CDR3 has 15 residues. Sequencing used immunoSEQ multiplex PCR; TCRdb keeps in-frame clones, though not all of them. Among over 70,000 clones listed, 90% to 95% were seen once. A note on this clone: Its antigen is not identified.

This clonotype originated in a woman under 30 in good health and CMV-seronegative. This chain connects TRBV4-3 to TRBJ2-5; 9 positions agree with TRBD2. The sequencing input was PBMCs. As DNA, the CDR3 is TGCGCCAGCAGCCAAGAGCGGGGGGGCCAAGAGACCCAGTACTTC. This codes for CASSQERGGQETQYF.